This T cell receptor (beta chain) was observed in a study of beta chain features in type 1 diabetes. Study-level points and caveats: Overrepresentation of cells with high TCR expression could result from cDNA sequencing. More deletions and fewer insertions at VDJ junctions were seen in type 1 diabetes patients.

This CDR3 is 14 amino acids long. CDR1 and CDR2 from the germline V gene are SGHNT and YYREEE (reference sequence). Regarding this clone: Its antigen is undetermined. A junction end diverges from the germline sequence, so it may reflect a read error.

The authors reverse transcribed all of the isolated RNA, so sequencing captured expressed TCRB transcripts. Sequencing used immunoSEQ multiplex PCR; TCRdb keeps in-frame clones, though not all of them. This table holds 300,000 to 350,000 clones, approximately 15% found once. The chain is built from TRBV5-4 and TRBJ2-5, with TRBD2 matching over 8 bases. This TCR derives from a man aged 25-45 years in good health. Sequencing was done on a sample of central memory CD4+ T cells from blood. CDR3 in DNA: TGCGCCAGCAGCCGAAAAGCGGGGGAAGAGACCCAGTACTTC. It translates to CASSRKAGEETQYF.